The sequence of this T cell receptor beta chain was determined in a study of T-cell memory formation after mild COVID-19. The wider study: Largely, TCR clusters stayed within a single donor. The study, taken as a whole, reports: Whereas later expanders leaned CD4+, clones contracting day 15 to 85 showed a balanced CD4/CD8 makeup. The finding that pre-infection memory included some responding clones suggested that cross-reactive memory joined.

5'RACE, which relied on constant-segment primers, yielded TCR alpha and TCR beta cDNA libraries carrying sample barcodes and UMIs. Using its own MiXCR run on the 5' RACE reads, TCRdb lists one record per CDR3 protein. The sample shows about 560,000 distinct CDR3 sequences, 20% to 25% of them seen only once. With respect to this clonotype: Its antigen is not identified.

V lost 6 bases, J lost 6 bases, and 6 bases lay in between. The CDR3 spans 10 residues. The germline V gene encodes CDR1 SQVTM and CDR2 ANQGSEA. The rearrangement uses TRBV29-1 and TRBJ2-1, with D hard to call. The clonotype was recovered from an adult woman who had mild COVID-19 (a few samples of this study predate the infection). Cell type and time point are not known. Input material: PBMCs or a T cell subset sorted from them (not recorded which). CDR3 region: CSVGSNEQFF. CDR3 DNA sequence: TGCAGCGTGGGGTCCAATGAGCAGTTCTTC.